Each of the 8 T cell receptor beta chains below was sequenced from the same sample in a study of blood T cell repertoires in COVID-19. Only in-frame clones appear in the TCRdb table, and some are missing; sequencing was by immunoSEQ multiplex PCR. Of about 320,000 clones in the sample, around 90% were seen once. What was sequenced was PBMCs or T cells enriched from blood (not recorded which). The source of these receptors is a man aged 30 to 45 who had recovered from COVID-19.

As DNA, the CDR3 is TGTGCCAGCAGCGAGCCGGGACAGGGGGGCTATGGCTACACCTTC. Protein product: CASSEPGQGGYGYTF. The chain links TRBV4-2 to TRBJ1-2, with 11 bases matching TRBD1. The CDR3 length is 15 residues. V lost 5 bases, J lost 4 bases, and 6 bases stayed unmatched. Germline CDR1 and CDR2: LGHNA and YNFKEQ.

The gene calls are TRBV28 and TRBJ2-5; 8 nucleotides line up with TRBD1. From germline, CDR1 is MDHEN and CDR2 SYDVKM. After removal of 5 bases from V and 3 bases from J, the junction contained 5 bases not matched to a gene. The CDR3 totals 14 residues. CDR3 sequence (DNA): TGTGCCAGCAGTCCGGACAGGGAGGAAGAGACCCAGTACTTC. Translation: CASSPDREEETQYF.

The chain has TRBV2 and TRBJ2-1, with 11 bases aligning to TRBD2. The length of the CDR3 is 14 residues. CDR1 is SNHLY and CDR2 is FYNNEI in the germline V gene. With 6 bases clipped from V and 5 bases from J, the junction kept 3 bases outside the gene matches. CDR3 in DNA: TGTGCCAGCAGCGGACTAGCGGGCGACAATGAGCAGTTCTTC. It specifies CASSGLAGDNEQFF.

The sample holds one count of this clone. The CDR3 is CASRLEGGAVDTQYF. CDR3 nucleotides: TGTGCCAGCAGGTTGGAGGGGGGGGCAGTAGATACGCAGTATTTT. The chain employs TRBV6-5 and TRBJ2-3; D may be TRBD2 (7 bases). V was pared by 6 bases and J by 5 bases, with 18 bases between. CDR1 and CDR2 (germline): MNHEY, SVGAGI. The CDR3 spans 15 residues.

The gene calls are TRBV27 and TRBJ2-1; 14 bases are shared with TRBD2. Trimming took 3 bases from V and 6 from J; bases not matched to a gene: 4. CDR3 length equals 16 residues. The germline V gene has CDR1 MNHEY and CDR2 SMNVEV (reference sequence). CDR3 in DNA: TGTGCCAGCAGTTTCTGGACTAGCGGGGGGATCAATGAGCAGTTCTTC. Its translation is CASSFWTSGGINEQFF.

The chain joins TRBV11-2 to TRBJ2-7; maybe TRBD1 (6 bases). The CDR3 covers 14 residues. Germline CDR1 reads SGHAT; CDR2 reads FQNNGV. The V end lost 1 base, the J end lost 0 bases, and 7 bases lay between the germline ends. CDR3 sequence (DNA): TGTGCCAGCAGCTTAGGACAGGACTCCTACGAGCAGTACTTC. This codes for CASSLGQDSYEQYF. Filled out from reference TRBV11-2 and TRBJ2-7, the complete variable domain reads EAGVAQSPRYKIIEKRQSVAFWCNPISGHATLYWYQQILGQGPKLLIQFQNNGVVDDSQLPKDRFSAERLKGVDSTLKIQPAKLEDSAVYLCASSLGQDSYEQYFGPGTRLTVT.

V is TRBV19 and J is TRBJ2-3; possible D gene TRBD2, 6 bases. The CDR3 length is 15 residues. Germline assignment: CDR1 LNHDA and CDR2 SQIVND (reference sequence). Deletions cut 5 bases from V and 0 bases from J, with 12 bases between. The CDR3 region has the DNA TGTGCCAGTAGTGCCAGGGACTCTAGCACAGATACGCAGTATTTT. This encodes CASSARDSSTDTQYF.

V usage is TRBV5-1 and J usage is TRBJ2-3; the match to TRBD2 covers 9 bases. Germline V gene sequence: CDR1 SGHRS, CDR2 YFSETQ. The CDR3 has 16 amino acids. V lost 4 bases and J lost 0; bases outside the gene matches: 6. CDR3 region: CASSQGTSSSTDTQYF. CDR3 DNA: TGCGCCAGCAGCCAGGGGACTAGCAGTAGCACAGATACGCAGTATTTT. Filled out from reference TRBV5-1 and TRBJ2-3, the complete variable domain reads KAGVTQTPRYLIKTRGQQVTLSCSPISGHRSVSWYQQTPGQGLQFLFEYFSETQRNKGNFPGRFSGRQFSNSRSEMNVSTLELGDSALYLCASSQGTSSSTDTQYFGPGTRLTVL.